The sequence of this T cell receptor (beta chain) was determined in a study of OX40 agonist ivuxolimab in advanced cancers. Broader study findings: Clones of CD4+ and CD8+ blood T cells grew by week 6 at doses of 0.1 to 3.0 mg/kg. Researchers did not determine the expanded peripheral T cells' antigen specificity.

Sequencing used immunoSEQ multiplex PCR; TCRdb keeps in-frame clones, though not all of them. Here the sample spans some 130,000 clones, around 89% being singletons. This clone was seen only once. Antigen unknown. The V end was cut by 4 bases, the J end by 8 bases, with 24 bases between. Germline V gene data show CDR1 as SGHNT and CDR2 as YYREEE (reference sequence). This CDR3 has 16 residues. The clonotype comes from an adult with an advanced solid tumor such as melanoma, head and neck, liver or kidney cancer. Sequenced here: CD4+ or CD8+ T cells sorted from blood, sampled in a trial of the OX40 agonist ivuxolimab. The genes are TRBV5-4 and TRBJ1-1; D is uncertain. The CDR3 here is CASSLVMSRKLVEAFF. As DNA, the CDR3 is TGTGCCAGCAGCCTCGTGATGAGCCGCAAGCTCGTAGAAGCTTTCTTT.